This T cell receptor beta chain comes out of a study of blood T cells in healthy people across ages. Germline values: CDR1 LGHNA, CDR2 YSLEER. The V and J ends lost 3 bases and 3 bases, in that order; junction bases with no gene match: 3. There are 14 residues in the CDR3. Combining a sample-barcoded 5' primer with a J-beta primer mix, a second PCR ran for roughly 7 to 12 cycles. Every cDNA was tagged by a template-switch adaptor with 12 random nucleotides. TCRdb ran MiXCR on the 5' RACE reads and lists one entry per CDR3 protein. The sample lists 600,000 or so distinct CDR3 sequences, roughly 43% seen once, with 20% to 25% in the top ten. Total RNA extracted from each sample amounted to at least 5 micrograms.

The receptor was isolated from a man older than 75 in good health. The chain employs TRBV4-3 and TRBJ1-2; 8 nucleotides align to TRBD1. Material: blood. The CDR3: CASSHLDRDYGYTF. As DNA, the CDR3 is TGCGCCAGCAGCCACTTGGACAGGGACTATGGCTACACCTTC.